This is a list of T cell receptor beta chains from one sample in a study of T cell responses to AZD1222 COVID-19 vaccine. The data were produced by immunoSEQ multiplex PCR, yet TCRdb's version contains in-frame clones alone and is incomplete. This table holds about 39,000 clones, 88% found once. Source: peripheral blood, taken 28 days after the second dose of the MenACWY control vaccine. Source of these receptors: an adult who received the MenACWY meningococcal vaccine as a control. CDR3s include the opening cysteine and the closing phenylalanine or tryptophan. A D gene is named only where the DNA matches it firmly. Size is omitted from some rows. Given values are once, few, many or a class for expanded clones.

-,TRBV7-8,-,13,TRBJ2-3,CASSRDRRDTQYF,TGTGCCAGCAGCCGGGACCGCCGAGATACGCAGTATTTT
once,TRBV19,TRBD2,14,TRBJ2-2,CASSVGLAVGELFF,TGTGCCAGTAGTGTGGGACTAGCGGTTGGGGAGCTGTTTTTT
-,TRBV6-6,TRBD2,17,TRBJ2-3,CASSRPSGRTSTDTQYF,TGTGCCAGCAGTCGTCCTAGCGGGAGGACCTCCACAGATACGCAGTATTTT
-,TRBV18,TRBD2,15,TRBJ2-5,CASSPRGAGAETQYF,TGTGCCAGCTCACCACGGGGAGCGGGAGCAGAGACCCAGTACTTC
once,TRBV12-3/TRBV12-4,-,11,TRBJ2-3,CASSWTDTQYF,TGTGCCAGCAGTTGGACAGATACGCAGTATTTT
-,TRBV15,-,14,TRBJ2-4,CATSRVEGTRIQYF,TGTGCCACCAGCAGGGTGGAGGGGACGCGCATTCAGTACTTC
-,TRBV5-1,-,14,TRBJ2-1,CASSLDLLYNEQFF,TGCGCCAGCAGCTTAGACCTCCTCTACAATGAGCAGTTCTTC
-,TRBV15,-,15,TRBJ1-4,CATSRGYRDGEKLFF,TGTGCCACCAGCAGAGGTTACAGGGACGGCGAAAAACTGTTTTTT
-,TRBV11-2,-,18,TRBJ1-3,CASSFDSTGPGFGNTIYF,TGTGCCAGCAGCTTCGACTCGACGGGGCCCGGGTTTGGAAACACCATATATTTT
once,TRBV5-1,TRBD2,14,TRBJ2-1,CASSSGTTPNEQFF,TGCGCCAGCAGCTCCGGGACTACGCCCAATGAGCAGTTCTTC
-,TRBV4-1,-,14,TRBJ2-5,CASSQDWGAETQYF,TGCGCCAGCAGCCAAGATTGGGGCGCGGAGACCCAGTACTTC
few,TRBV7-2,-,19,TRBJ2-3,CASSVLTVLAAGGTDTQYF,TGTGCCAGCAGCGTACTTACCGTACTAGCCGCCGGGGGCACAGATACGCAGTATTTT
once,TRBV5-6,-,12,TRBJ2-7,CASSLQGYEQYF,TGTGCCAGCAGCTTACAGGGTTACGAGCAGTACTTC
-,TRBV10-1,-,13,TRBJ2-7,CASSESSNKEQYF,TGCGCCAGCAGTGAGTCGTCGAATAAGGAGCAGTACTTC
-,TRBV11-1,TRBD1,13,TRBJ2-5,CASSQDRGETQYF,TGTGCCAGCAGCCAGGACAGGGGAGAGACCCAGTACTTC
-,TRBV15,-,15,TRBJ1-1,CATSRGAGSNTEAFF,TGTGCCACCAGCAGAGGGGCAGGCTCGAACACTGAAGCTTTCTTT
-,TRBV28,TRBD1,16,TRBJ1-5,CASSPDRGRRNQPQHF,TGTGCCAGCAGCCCGGACAGGGGGCGCAGGAATCAGCCCCAGCATTTT
-,TRBV12-3/TRBV12-4,-,12,TRBJ2-3,CASSQGTDTQYF,TGTGCCAGCAGCCAGGGCACAGATACGCAGTATTTT
once,TRBV9,-,15,TRBJ2-2,CASSGGRPNTGELFF,TGTGCCAGCAGCGGGGGGAGACCTAACACCGGGGAGCTGTTTTTT
-,TRBV10-2,-,13,TRBJ1-5,CASSDGYRQPQHF,TGCGCCAGCAGTGATGGTTACAGACAGCCCCAGCATTTT
-,TRBV9,-,13,TRBJ1-1,CASSVAVGTEAFF,TGTGCCAGCAGCGTTGCAGTTGGCACTGAAGCTTTCTTT
-,TRBV5-1,TRBD2,14,TRBJ2-7,CASSQGLVGAEQYF,TGCGCCAGCAGCCAGGGACTAGTTGGGGCCGAGCAGTACTTC
-,TRBV5-1,-,14,TRBJ1-1,CASSGQPGSLEAFF,TGCGCCAGCAGCGGACAACCCGGAAGCCTTGAAGCTTTCTTT